The clone carrying this TCR beta chain was counted between two and nine times. Its specificity is unknown. The data were taken from a study of T cells after yellow fever vaccination. UMIs were added to TCR cDNA along with a universal primer site when it was made by 5'RACE template switching. From the 5' RACE reads, TCRdb called clonotypes with MiXCR, one entry per CDR3 protein. The sample has a few hundred thousand distinct CDR3 sequences, around 17% seen once. Findings of the study overall: Secondary responses were weaker yet peaked faster, day 5 versus 15. Post-booster repertoires again held most primary-vaccination clones (roughly 95% CD4, roughly 88% CD8).

This CDR3 spans 15 amino acids. J gave up 7 bases and V 7 bases, and 9 bases lay outside the gene matches. The sequencing used PBMCs, collected roughly 5 days after the first yellow fever vaccination. The sequence came from a man aged 18-30 years who received the YFV17D yellow fever vaccine. This chain connects TRBV12-3 or TRBV12-4 to TRBJ1-6; TRBD1 matches at 8 bases. CDR3 residues: CASTSWDRLNSPLHF. The CDR3 DNA reads as TGTGCCAGCACTAGCTGGGACAGGCTAAATTCACCCCTCCACTTT.